This T cell receptor (beta chain) stems from a study of control samples from healthy donors and cancer patients. TCRdb's table, derived via immunoSEQ multiplex PCR, lists solely in-frame clones and lacks some. The sample contains about 130,000 clones, 85% to 95% of which appear only once. The CDR3 is 15 amino acids. With V trimmed by 5 bases and J by 1 base, 5 bases remained unmatched. Germline V gene sequence: CDR1 MNHEY, CDR2 SVGAGI. This receptor was identified in an elderly man with head and neck cancer. Specimen: PBMCs. The chain employs TRBV6-5 and TRBJ1-3; TRBD1 matches 7 bases. CDR3 DNA sequence: TGTGCCAGCAGTCATCGGGACAGATCTGGAAACACCATATATTTT. It codes for CASSHRDRSGNTIYF.